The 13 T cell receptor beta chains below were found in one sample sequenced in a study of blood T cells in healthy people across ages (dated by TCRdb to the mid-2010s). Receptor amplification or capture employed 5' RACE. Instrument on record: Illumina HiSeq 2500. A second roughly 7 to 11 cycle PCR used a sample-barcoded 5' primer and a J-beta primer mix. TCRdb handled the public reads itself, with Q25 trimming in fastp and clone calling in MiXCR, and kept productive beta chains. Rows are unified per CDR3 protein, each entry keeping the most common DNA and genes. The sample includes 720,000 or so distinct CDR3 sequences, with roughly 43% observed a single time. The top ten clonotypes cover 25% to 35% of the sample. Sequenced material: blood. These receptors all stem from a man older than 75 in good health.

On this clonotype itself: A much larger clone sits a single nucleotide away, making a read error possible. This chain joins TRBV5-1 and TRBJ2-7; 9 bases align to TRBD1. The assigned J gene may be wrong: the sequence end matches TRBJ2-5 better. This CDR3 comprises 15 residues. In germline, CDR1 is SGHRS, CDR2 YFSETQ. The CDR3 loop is CASGSETGGGETQYF. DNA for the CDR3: TGCGCCAGCGGCTCCGAGACAGGGGGTGGCGAGACCCAGTACTTC.

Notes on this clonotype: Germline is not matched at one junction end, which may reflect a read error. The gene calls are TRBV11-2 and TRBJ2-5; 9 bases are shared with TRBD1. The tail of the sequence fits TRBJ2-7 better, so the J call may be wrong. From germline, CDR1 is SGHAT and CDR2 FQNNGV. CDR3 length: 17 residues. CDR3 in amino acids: CASSLGLGQGTSCEQYF. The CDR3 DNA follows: TGTGCCAGCAGCTTAGGATTGGGACAGGGTACTTCCTGCGAGCAGTACTTC.

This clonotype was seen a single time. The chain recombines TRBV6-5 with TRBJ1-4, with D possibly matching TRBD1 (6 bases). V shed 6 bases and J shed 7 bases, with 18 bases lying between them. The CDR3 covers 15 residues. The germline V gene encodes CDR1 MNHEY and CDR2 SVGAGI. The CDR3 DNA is TGTGCCAGCAGAAAAGGGGGGTTTGGAACTGAAAAACTGTTTTTT. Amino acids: CASRKGGFGTEKLFF.

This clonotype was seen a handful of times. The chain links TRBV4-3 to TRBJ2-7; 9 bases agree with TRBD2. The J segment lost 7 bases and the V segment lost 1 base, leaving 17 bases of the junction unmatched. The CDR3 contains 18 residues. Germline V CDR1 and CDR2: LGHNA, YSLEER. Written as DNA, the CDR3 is TGCGCCAGCAGCCAAGGAACTCTAGCGGGGACTTTTACAGATGAGCAGTACTTC. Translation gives CASSQGTLAGTFTDEQYF.

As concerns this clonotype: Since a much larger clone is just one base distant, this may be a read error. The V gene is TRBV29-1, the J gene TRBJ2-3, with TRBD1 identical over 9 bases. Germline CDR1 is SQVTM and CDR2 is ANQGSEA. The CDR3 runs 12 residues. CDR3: CGVGDRASTQYF. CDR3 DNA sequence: TGCGGCGTTGGGGACAGGGCCAGTACGCAGTATTTT.

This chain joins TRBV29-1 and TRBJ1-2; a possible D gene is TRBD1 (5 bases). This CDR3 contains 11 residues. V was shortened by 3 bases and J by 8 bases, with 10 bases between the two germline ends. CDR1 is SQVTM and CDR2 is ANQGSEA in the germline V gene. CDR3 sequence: CSVDKPGGYTF. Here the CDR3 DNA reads TGCAGCGTTGACAAACCAGGGGGCTACACCTTC.

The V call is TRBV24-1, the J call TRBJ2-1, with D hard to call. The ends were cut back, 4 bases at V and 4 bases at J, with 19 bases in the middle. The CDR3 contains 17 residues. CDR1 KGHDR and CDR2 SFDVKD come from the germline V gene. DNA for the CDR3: TGTGCCACCAGTGACCCGCGCCGAGAGGACCAGTACAATGAGCAGTTCTTC. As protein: CATSDPRREDQYNEQFF.

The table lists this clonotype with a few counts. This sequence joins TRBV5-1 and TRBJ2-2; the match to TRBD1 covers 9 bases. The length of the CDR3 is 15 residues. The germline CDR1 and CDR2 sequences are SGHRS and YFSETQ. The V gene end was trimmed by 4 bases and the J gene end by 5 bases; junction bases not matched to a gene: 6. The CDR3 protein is CASSEPTGGTGELFF. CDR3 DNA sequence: TGCGCCAGCAGCGAGCCGACAGGGGGGACCGGGGAGCTGTTTTTT.

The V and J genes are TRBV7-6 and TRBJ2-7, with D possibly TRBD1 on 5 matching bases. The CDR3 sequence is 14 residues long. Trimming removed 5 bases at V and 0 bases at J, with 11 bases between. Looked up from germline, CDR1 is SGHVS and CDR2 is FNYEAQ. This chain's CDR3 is CASSPDSTSYEQYF. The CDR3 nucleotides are TGTGCCAGCAGCCCAGACAGCACCTCCTACGAGCAGTACTTC. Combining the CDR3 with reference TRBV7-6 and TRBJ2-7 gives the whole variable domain GAGVSQSPRYKVTKRGQDVALRCDPISGHVSLYWYRQALGQGPEFLTYFNYEAQQDKSGLPNDRFSAERPEGSISTLTIQRTEQRDSAMYRCASSPDSTSYEQYFGPGTRLTVT.

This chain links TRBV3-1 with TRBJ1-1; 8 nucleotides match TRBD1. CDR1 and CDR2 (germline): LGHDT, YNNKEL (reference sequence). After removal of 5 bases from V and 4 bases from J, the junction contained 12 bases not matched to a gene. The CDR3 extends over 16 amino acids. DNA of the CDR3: TGTGCCAGCAGCACCCGGACAGGGTGGGGGGGCACTGAAGCTTTCTTT. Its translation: CASSTRTGWGGTEAFF.

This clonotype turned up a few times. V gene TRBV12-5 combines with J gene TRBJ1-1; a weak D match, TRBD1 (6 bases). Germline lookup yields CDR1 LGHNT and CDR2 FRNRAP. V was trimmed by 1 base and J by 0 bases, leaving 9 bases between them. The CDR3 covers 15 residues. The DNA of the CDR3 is TGTGCTAGTGGTTTGGCTGGGGGGCTGAACACTGAAGCTTTCTTT. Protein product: CASGLAGGLNTEAFF.

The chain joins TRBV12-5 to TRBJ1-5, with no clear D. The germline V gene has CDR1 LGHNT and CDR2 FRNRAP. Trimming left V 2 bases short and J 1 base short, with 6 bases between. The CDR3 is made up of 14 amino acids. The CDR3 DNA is TGTGCTAGTGGTTTGTGGGGAAGCAATCAGCCCCAGCATTTT. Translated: CASGLWGSNQPQHF. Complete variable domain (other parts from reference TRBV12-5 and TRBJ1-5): DARVTQTPRHKVTEMGQEVTMRCQPILGHNTVFWYRQTMMQGLELLAYFRNRAPLDDSGMPKDRFSAEMPDATLATLKIQPSEPRDSAVYFCASGLWGSNQPQHFGDGTRLSIL.

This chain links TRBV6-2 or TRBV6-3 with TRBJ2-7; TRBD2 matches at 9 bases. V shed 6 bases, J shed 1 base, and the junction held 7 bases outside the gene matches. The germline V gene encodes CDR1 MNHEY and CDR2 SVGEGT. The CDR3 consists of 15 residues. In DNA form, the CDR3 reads TGTGCCAGCAGAATAGCGGGAGCGGGTTCCTACGAGCAGTACTTC. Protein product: CASRIAGAGSYEQYF.